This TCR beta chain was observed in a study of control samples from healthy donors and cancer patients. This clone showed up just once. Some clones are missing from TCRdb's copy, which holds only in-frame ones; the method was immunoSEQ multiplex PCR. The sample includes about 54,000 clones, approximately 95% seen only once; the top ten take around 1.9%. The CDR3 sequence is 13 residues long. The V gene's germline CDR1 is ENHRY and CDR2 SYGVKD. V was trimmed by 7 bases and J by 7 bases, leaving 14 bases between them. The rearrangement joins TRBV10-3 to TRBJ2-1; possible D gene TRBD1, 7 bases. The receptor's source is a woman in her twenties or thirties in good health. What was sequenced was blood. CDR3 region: CAIKEGAHNEQFF. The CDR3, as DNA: TGTGCCATCAAGGAGGGGGCGCATAATGAGCAGTTCTTC.